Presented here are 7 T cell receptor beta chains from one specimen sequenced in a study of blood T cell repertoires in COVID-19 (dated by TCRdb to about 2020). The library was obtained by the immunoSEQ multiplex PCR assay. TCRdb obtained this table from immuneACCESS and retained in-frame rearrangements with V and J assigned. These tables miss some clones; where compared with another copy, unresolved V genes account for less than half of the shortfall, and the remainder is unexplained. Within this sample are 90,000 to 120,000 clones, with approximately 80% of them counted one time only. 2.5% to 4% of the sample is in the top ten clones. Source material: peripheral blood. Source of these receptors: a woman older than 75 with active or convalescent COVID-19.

CDR3 sequence: CASSARQATNEKLFF. The CDR3 region has the DNA TGTGCCAGCAGCGCCCGACAGGCTACTAATGAAAAACTGTTTTTT. This chain uses TRBV9 with TRBJ1-4; tentatively, D is TRBD1 (6 bases). Germline-derived CDR1 and CDR2 are SGDLS and YYNGEE. CDR3 length equals 15 residues. V was cut by 3 bases and J by 2 bases, with 11 bases left in between.

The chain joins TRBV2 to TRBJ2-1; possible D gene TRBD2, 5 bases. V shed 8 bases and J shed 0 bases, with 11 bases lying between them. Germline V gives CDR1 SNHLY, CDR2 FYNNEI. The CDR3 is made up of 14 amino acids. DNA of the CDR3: TGTGCCAGCGAAGACTACTCCTCCTACAATGAGCAGTTCTTC. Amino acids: CASEDYSSYNEQFF.

The CDR3 coding sequence is TGTGCCAGCAGCCAGAGGTTTATTGAAGCTTTCTTT. Translated, it gives CASSQRFIEAFF. The chain recombines TRBV12-3 or TRBV12-4 with TRBJ1-1; D gene unclear. The CDR3 is 12 residues long. Trimming took off 6 bases at V and 7 bases at J, with 12 bases between the two ends.

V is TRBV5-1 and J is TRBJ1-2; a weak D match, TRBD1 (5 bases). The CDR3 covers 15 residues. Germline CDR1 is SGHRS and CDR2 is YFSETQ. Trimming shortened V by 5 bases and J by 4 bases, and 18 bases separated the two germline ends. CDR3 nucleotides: TGCGCCAGCAGACTGCGGGACGGCGGGATCTATGGCTACACCTTC. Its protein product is CASRLRDGGIYGYTF.

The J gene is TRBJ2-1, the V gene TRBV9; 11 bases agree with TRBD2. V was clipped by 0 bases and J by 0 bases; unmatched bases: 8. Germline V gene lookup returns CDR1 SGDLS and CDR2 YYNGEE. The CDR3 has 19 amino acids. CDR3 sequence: CASSVGASGGLSSYNEQFF. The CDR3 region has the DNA TGTGCCAGCAGCGTAGGGGCTAGCGGGGGGTTGAGCTCCTACAATGAGCAGTTCTTC.

CDR3 residues: CAWQVGQSNQPQHF. Written as DNA, the CDR3 is TGTGCCTGGCAAGTAGGACAGTCGAATCAGCCCCAGCATTTT. V and J are TRBV30 and TRBJ1-5, with D possibly matching TRBD1 (6 bases). The CDR3 spans 14 residues. Trimming cost V 5 bases and J 4 bases, with 15 bases left between them. CDR1 and CDR2 from the germline V gene are GTSNPN and SVGIG (reference sequence).

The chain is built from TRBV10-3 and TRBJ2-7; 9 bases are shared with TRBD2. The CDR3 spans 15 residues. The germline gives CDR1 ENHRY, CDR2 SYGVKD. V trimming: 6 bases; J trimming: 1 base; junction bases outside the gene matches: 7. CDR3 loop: CAIRETSGTSYEQYF. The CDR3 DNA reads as TGTGCCATCAGGGAGACTAGCGGAACTTCCTACGAGCAGTACTTC.